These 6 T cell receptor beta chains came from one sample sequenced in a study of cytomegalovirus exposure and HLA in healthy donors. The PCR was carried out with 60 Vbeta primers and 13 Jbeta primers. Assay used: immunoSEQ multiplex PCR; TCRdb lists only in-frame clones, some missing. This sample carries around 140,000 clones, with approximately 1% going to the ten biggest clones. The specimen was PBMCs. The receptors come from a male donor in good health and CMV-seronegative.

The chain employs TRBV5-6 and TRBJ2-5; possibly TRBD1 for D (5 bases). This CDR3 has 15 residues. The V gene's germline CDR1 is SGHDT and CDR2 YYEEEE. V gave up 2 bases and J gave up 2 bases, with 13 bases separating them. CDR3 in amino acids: CASSFGGHIQETQYF. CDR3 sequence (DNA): TGTGCCAGCAGCTTTGGTGGACATATACAAGAGACCCAGTACTTC. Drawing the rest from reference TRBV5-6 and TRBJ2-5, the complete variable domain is DAGVTQSPTHLIKTRGQQVTLRCSPKSGHDTVSWYQQALGQGPQFIFQYYEEEERQRGNFPDRFSGHQFPNYSSELNVNALLLGDSALYLCASSFGGHIQETQYFGPGTRLLVL.

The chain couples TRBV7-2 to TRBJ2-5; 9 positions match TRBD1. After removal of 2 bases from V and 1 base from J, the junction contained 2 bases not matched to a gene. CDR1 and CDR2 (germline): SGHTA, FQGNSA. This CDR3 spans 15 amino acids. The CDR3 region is CASSLHRGRQETQYF. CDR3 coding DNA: TGTGCCAGCAGCTTACACAGGGGGCGCCAAGAGACCCAGTACTTC.

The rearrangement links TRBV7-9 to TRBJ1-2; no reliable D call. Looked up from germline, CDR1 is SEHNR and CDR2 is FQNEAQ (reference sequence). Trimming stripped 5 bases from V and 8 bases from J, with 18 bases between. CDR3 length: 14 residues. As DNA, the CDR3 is TGTGCCAGCAGCGGCGACGAGGGCTCTCGGGGCTACACCTTC. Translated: CASSGDEGSRGYTF.

The CDR3 loop is CASSLGTGSAGELFF. The CDR3 coding sequence is TGTGCCAGCAGCTTAGGGACAGGGTCGGCCGGGGAGCTGTTTTTT. The V call is TRBV7-9, the J call TRBJ2-2, with TRBD1 identical over 8 bases. CDR3 length: 15 residues. From germline, CDR1 is SEHNR and CDR2 FQNEAQ (reference sequence). Unmatched junction bases numbered 4, after V lost 1 base and J lost 6 bases. Variable domain in full (rest from reference TRBV7-9 and TRBJ2-2): DTGVSQNPRHKITKRGQNVTFRCDPISEHNRLYWYRQTLGQGPEFLTYFQNEAQLEKSRLLSDRFSAERPKGSFSTLEIQRTEQGDSAMYLCASSLGTGSAGELFFGEGSRLTVL.

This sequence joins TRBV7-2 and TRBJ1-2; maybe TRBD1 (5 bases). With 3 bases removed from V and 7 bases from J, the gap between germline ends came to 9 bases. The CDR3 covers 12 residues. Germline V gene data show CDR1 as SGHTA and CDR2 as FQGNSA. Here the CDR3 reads CASSLGGGGYTF. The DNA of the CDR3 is TGTGCCAGCAGCTTGGGGGGGGGTGGCTACACCTTC.

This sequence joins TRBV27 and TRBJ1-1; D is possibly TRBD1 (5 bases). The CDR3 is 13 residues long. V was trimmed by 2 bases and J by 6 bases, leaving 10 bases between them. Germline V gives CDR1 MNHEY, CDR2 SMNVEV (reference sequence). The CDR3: CASSLGGSAEAFF. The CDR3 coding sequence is TGTGCCAGCAGTTTAGGGGGGAGTGCTGAAGCTTTCTTT.